This TCR beta chain was observed in a study of persistence of HIV-infected CD4 T cells. Sequencing used immunoSEQ version 4 in survey mode. Assay used: immunoSEQ multiplex PCR; TCRdb lists only in-frame clones, some missing. Of about 19,000 clones detected, 65% appear once; the ten largest clones hold about 1.9%. An overlapping HIV-1 Gag peptide pool stimulated these cells at 0.75 to 1 ug/peptide/mL. Responding CD4+ T cells were sorted by upregulation of both CD40 ligand and CD69. Remarks on this clone: Its cognate antigen is unknown.

The sequencing used CD4+ T cells sorted from PBMCs after approximately 18-hour stimulation, collected from a patient who received antiretroviral therapy. This TCR derives from an adult woman with HIV who was CMV-seropositive.

The CDR3 coding sequence is TGTGCCAGCAGCTGGGACATCCAAGAGACCCAGTACTTC. Its translation is CASSWDIQETQYF. The chain employs TRBV5-5 and TRBJ2-5, with TRBD1 as a possible D gene (6 bases). This CDR3 is built from 13 residues. V was pared by 3 bases and J by 1 base, with 7 bases between. Germline CDR1 and CDR2: SGHKS and YYEKEE (reference sequence).